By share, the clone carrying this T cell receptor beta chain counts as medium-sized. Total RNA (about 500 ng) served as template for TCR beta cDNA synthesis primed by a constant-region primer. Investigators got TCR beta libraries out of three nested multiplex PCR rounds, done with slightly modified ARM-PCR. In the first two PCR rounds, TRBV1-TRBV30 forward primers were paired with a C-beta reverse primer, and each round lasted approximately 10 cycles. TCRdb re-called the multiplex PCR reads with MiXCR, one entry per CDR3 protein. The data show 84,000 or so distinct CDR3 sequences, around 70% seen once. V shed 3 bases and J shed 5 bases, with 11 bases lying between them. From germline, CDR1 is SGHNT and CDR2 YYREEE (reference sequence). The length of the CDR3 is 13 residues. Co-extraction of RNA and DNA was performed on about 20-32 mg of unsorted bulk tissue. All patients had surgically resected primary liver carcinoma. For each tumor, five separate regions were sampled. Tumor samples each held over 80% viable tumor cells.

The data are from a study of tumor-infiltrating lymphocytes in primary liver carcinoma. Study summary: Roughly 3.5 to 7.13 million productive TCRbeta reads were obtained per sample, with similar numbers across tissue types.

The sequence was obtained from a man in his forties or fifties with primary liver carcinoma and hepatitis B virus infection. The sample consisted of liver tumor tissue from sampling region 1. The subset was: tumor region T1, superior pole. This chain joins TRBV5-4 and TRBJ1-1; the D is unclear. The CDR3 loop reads CASSSPDRTEAFF. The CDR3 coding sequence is TGTGCCAGCAGCTCCCCAGACCGTACTGAAGCTTTCTTT.